These T cell receptor beta chains were read from a single sample in a study of blood T cell repertoires in COVID-19. The repertoire was sequenced with immunoSEQ multiplex PCR; TCRdb's copy has only in-frame clones and lacks some. The data show some 150,000 clones, around 84% seen once. Specimen: peripheral blood. The receptors shown here come from a human donor in a cohort sampled during active COVID-19. Each CDR3 is given with its conserved first and last residue. D genes are given only for firm matches. Some rows have no size entry. The others give once, few or many, or a class for an expanded clone.

d_call: .
j_call: TRBJ1-3
clone_size: few
v_call: TRBV2
cdr3_nt: TGTGCCAGCAGTCTGGAGAGCTCTGGAAACACCATATATTTT
cdr3_aa: CASSLESSGNTIYF

d_call: TRBD2
j_call: TRBJ2-2
clone_size: .
v_call: TRBV11-3
cdr3_nt: TGTGCCAGCAGCTGGACTAGCGGGGGGATCGCCGGGGAGCTGTTTTTT
cdr3_aa: CASSWTSGGIAGELFF

d_call: TRBD1
j_call: TRBJ1-1
clone_size: .
v_call: TRBV6-5
cdr3_nt: TGTGCCAGCAGTCACTCTGGGACAGGGAGCACTGAAGCTTTCTTT
cdr3_aa: CASSHSGTGSTEAFF

d_call: .
j_call: TRBJ2-7
clone_size: .
v_call: TRBV11-1
cdr3_nt: TGTGCCAGCACCCCCAGCGGTCAGCAGAACTACGAGCAGTACTTC
cdr3_aa: CASTPSGQQNYEQYF

d_call: TRBD1
j_call: TRBJ2-3
clone_size: .
v_call: TRBV28
cdr3_nt: TGTGCCAGCAGTTTAGTAGGGGGCGCAGATACGCAGTATTTT
cdr3_aa: CASSLVGGADTQYF

d_call: TRBD1
j_call: TRBJ2-2
clone_size: .
v_call: TRBV12-5
cdr3_nt: TGTGCTAGTGGTTTGGGACAGGGAGCCACCGGGGAGCTGTTTTTT
cdr3_aa: CASGLGQGATGELFF

d_call: TRBD2
j_call: TRBJ2-5
clone_size: .
v_call: TRBV3-1/TRBV3-2
cdr3_nt: TGTGCCAGCAGCCAAGGCCAGCGGGGGGGCCAAGAGACCCAGTACTTC
cdr3_aa: CASSQGQRGGQETQYF

d_call: TRBD2
j_call: TRBJ2-5
clone_size: .
v_call: TRBV20-1
cdr3_nt: TGCAGTGCTAGTACTAGCGGGGATCAAGAGACCCAGTACTTC
cdr3_aa: CSASTSGDQETQYF

d_call: .
j_call: TRBJ2-3
clone_size: medium-sized
v_call: TRBV20-1
cdr3_nt: TGCAGTGCTGGCTTGACTAGGCATTTT
cdr3_aa: CSAGLTRHF

d_call: .
j_call: TRBJ1-2
clone_size: .
v_call: TRBV5-1
cdr3_nt: TGCGCCAGCAGCCCTCTTGCAGGGGCTGAGGGCTACACCTTC
cdr3_aa: CASSPLAGAEGYTF

d_call: .
j_call: TRBJ1-2
clone_size: once
v_call: TRBV28
cdr3_nt: TGTGCCAGCAGCAGCCCAGAGGGTGGCTACACCTTC
cdr3_aa: CASSSPEGGYTF

d_call: .
j_call: TRBJ1-1
clone_size: .
v_call: TRBV18
cdr3_nt: TGTGCCAGCTCACCGAATCGGGACACTGAAGCTTTCTTT
cdr3_aa: CASSPNRDTEAFF

d_call: .
j_call: TRBJ2-5
clone_size: .
v_call: TRBV5-1
cdr3_nt: TGCGCCAGCAGCTTGACAACGCAACAAGAGACCCAGTACTTC
cdr3_aa: CASSLTTQQETQYF

d_call: TRBD2
j_call: TRBJ2-2
clone_size: .
v_call: TRBV5-1
cdr3_nt: TGCGCCAGCAGCGACCCTAGCGGGGCGAACACCGGGGAGCTGTTTTTT
cdr3_aa: CASSDPSGANTGELFF

d_call: .
j_call: TRBJ2-6
clone_size: .
v_call: TRBV7-2
cdr3_nt: TGTGCCAGCAGCTTAGTTGGCTCCCGGGGGGGGGCCAACGTCCTGACTTTC
cdr3_aa: CASSLVGSRGGANVLTF

d_call: .
j_call: TRBJ2-5
clone_size: .
v_call: TRBV2
cdr3_nt: TGTGCCAGCAGTGGGCAGACAGTTCAAGAGACCCAGTACTTC
cdr3_aa: CASSGQTVQETQYF

d_call: TRBD1
j_call: TRBJ2-7
clone_size: .
v_call: TRBV7-9
cdr3_nt: TGTGCCAGCACCACCGGGGACAGTTACGAGCAGTACTTC
cdr3_aa: CASTTGDSYEQYF